Below are 9 T cell receptor beta chains sequenced from a single sample in a study of T-cell reconstitution after alpha-beta-depleted transplantation in children. TCRbeta library preparation incorporated unique molecular identifiers. Each CDR3 protein gets one entry after TCRdb re-called the PCR reads with MiXCR. The profile shows roughly 790,000 distinct CDR3 sequences, 15% to 20% of them singletons. The sample consisted of PBMCs, mostly from graft donor cells, taken 360 days after TCRalphabeta/CD19-depleted stem cell transplant. The origin of the receptors is a male patient aged 10 to 17 who had a stem cell transplant for acute lymphoblastic leukemia, so the T cells may come from the graft donor.

This clonotype was counted at least ten times. J is TRBJ2-3 and V is TRBV5-1; either TRBD1 or TRBD2 may supply D (5 bases each). V dropped 3 bases and J dropped 2 bases, with 22 bases sitting between them. Germline CDR1 SGHRS, CDR2 YFSETQ. The CDR3 length is 18 residues. CDR3 loop: CASSYKKNGAQSTDTQYF. The CDR3 nucleotides are TGCGCCAGCAGCTACAAAAAGAACGGGGCTCAGTCCACAGATACGCAGTATTTT.

The chain couples TRBV18 to TRBJ2-7, with 10 bases identical to TRBD1. Germline loops: CDR1 KGHSH, CDR2 LQKENI. The CDR3 contains 14 residues. V lost 5 bases and J lost 5; bases outside the gene matches: 6. In nucleotides, the CDR3 is TGTGCCAGCTCATCCCGACAGGGGGCCCACGAGCAGTACTTC. Translating gives CASSSRQGAHEQYF.

This clonotype was counted only a few times. V usage is TRBV11-2 and J usage is TRBJ1-5, with 7 bases lining up with TRBD1. V shed 4 bases and J 5 bases; nucleotides not matched to a gene: 5. The CDR3 sequence is 14 residues long. The germline V gene encodes CDR1 SGHAT and CDR2 FQNNGV. The CDR3, as DNA: TGTGCCAGCAGCTCTTTGACAGGGCATCAGCCCCAGCATTTT. Translated, it gives CASSSLTGHQPQHF.

This clonotype was observed a handful of times. This chain links TRBV18 with TRBJ2-5; 11 nucleotides line up with TRBD1. V trimming: 3 bases; J trimming: 5 bases; junction bases outside the gene matches: 5. The CDR3 extends over 15 amino acids. Germline V gives CDR1 KGHSH, CDR2 LQKENI. CDR3 sequence reads: CASSPRTGGQETQYF. Here the CDR3 DNA reads TGTGCCAGCTCACCCCGGACAGGGGGCCAGGAGACCCAGTACTTC. Filled out from reference TRBV18 and TRBJ2-5, the complete variable domain reads NAGVMQNPRHLVRRRGQEARLRCSPMKGHSHVYWYRQLPEEGLKFMVYLQKENIIDESGMPKERFSAEFPKEGPSILRIQQVVRGDSAAYFCASSPRTGGQETQYFGPGTRLLVL.

This chain uses TRBV4-1 with TRBJ2-7, with D maybe TRBD2 (6 bases). Germline loops: CDR1 MGHRA, CDR2 YSYEKL. V shed 5 bases and J shed 4 bases, with 30 bases lying between them. The CDR3 sequence is 19 residues long. The CDR3 DNA reads as TGCGCCAGCAGCTTCCTAGCGTCTGTCCCCGTCCCTAGGGGATACGAGCAGTACTTC. Amino acids: CASSFLASVPVPRGYEQYF.

This clonotype was found a few times. The chain combines TRBV5-5 with TRBJ2-6, with D perhaps assigned TRBD1 or TRBD2 (5 bases each). From germline, CDR1 is SGHKS and CDR2 YYEKEE (reference sequence). The CDR3 is 17 residues long. The V end lost 4 bases, the J end lost 0 bases, and 14 bases lay between the germline ends. The CDR3 region is CASSRRQGPSGANVLTF. The CDR3 DNA reads as TGTGCCAGCAGCCGGAGGCAGGGCCCCTCTGGGGCCAACGTCCTGACTTTC.

The J gene is TRBJ2-3, the V gene TRBV3-1; D unresolved. Germline V CDR1 and CDR2: LGHDT, YNNKEL (reference sequence). This CDR3 is built from 13 residues. V dropped 4 bases and J dropped 6 bases, with 11 bases sitting between them. The CDR3 sequence is CASSRLARDTQYF. In DNA form, the CDR3 reads TGTGCCAGCAGCCGCTTAGCTCGTGATACGCAGTATTTT.

The chain joins TRBV7-8 to TRBJ2-1, with D hard to call. The CDR3 extends over 15 amino acids. The V end lost 5 bases, the J end lost 8 bases, and 19 bases lay between the germline ends. CDR1 is SGHVS and CDR2 is FQNEAQ in the germline V gene. The CDR3 region is CASSPARPLQDEQFF. CDR3 nucleotides: TGTGCCAGCAGCCCGGCCAGACCACTGCAAGATGAGCAGTTCTTC.

The V and J genes are TRBV5-1 and TRBJ1-2; D may be TRBD1 (6 bases). The CDR3 loop spans 16 amino acids. Germline loops: CDR1 SGHRS, CDR2 YFSETQ. The V end was cut by 0 bases, the J end by 0 bases, with 12 bases between. In nucleotides, the CDR3 is TGCGCCAGCAGCTTGGTCGGACAGCTCACTAACTATGGCTACACCTTC. This gives the protein CASSLVGQLTNYGYTF.